The 24 T cell receptor beta chains below were found in one sample sequenced in a study of blood T cell repertoires in COVID-19. The protocol was immunoSEQ multiplex PCR, while the TCRdb copy is restricted to in-frame clones and leaves out a portion. The table has about 200,000 clones, 84% seen once. Sequencing was carried out using peripheral blood. These receptors were obtained from a woman between 70 and 85 years old with active or convalescent COVID-19.

The chain carries TRBV5-1 and TRBJ2-1, with 7 nucleotides matching TRBD1. Germline V CDR1 and CDR2: SGHRS, YFSETQ. After removal of 4 bases from V and 12 bases from J, the junction contained 16 bases not matched to a gene. The CDR3 extends over 15 amino acids. The CDR3 sequence is CASSPTGQSMTAQFF. In DNA, the CDR3 is TGCGCCAGCAGCCCGACGGGACAGTCCATGACGGCGCAGTTCTTC.

J is TRBJ1-5 and V is TRBV19; D remains ambiguous. With 5 bases removed from V and 6 bases from J, the gap between germline ends came to 11 bases. This CDR3 has 13 residues. The V gene's germline CDR1 is LNHDA and CDR2 SQIVND (reference sequence). DNA for the CDR3: TGTGCCAGTAGTCTTAGTAGCGGTCAGCCCCAGCATTTT. Translating gives CASSLSSGQPQHF. Based on the CDR3 plus reference TRBV19 and TRBJ1-5, the full variable domain is DGGITQSPKYLFRKEGQNVTLSCEQNLNHDAMYWYRQDPGQGLRLIYYSQIVNDFQKGDIAEGYSVSREKKESFPLTVTSAQKNPTAFYLCASSLSSGQPQHFGDGTRLSIL.

The gene calls are TRBV5-1 and TRBJ2-1, with 11 bases identical to TRBD2. This CDR3 contains 16 residues. V was clipped by 0 bases and J by 4 bases; unmatched bases: 3. The V gene's germline CDR1 is SGHRS and CDR2 YFSETQ. CDR3 sequence reads: CASSLAGTSGYNEQFF. In DNA, the CDR3 is TGCGCCAGCAGCTTGGCCGGGACTAGCGGATACAATGAGCAGTTCTTC.

This clone was counted only a few times. The rearrangement links TRBV7-2 to TRBJ2-5; TRBD2 aligns across 12 bases. Trimming removed 4 bases from V and 5 bases from J; junction bases left unmatched: 8. Germline V CDR1 and CDR2: SGHTA, FQGNSA. This CDR3 spans 16 amino acids. The CDR3 sequence is CASSSSGRVKGETQYF. The CDR3 DNA is TGTGCCAGCAGCTCTAGCGGGAGGGTTAAGGGGGAGACCCAGTACTTC.

V and J are TRBV5-1 and TRBJ2-6; 10 nucleotides align to TRBD1. Germline CDR1 and CDR2: SGHRS and YFSETQ. This CDR3 has 19 amino acids. V trimming: 3 bases; J trimming: 2 bases; junction bases outside the gene matches: 11. The CDR3 nucleotides are TGCGCCAGCAGCTCTCCGACAGGGGGCGCACAGACTGGGGCCAACGTCCTGACTTTC. It translates to CASSSPTGGAQTGANVLTF.

This sequence joins TRBV7-9 and TRBJ2-1, with D hard to call. Trimming took 5 bases from V and 7 from J, leaving 12 bases between them. This CDR3 spans 13 amino acids. Germline V gives CDR1 SEHNR, CDR2 FQNEAQ (reference sequence). CDR3 bases: TGTGCCAGCAGCCCTAAGCACGGGAATGAGCAGTTCTTC. It translates to CASSPKHGNEQFF.

The J gene is TRBJ1-4, the V gene TRBV19, with D unclear. V lost 3 bases and J lost 0, with 8 bases in between. There are 15 residues in the CDR3. Per germline, CDR1 LNHDA and CDR2 SQIVND (reference sequence). The CDR3 protein is CASSMATTTNEKLFF. The CDR3, as DNA: TGTGCCAGTAGTATGGCGACTACAACTAATGAAAAACTGTTTTTT.

The sample holds one count of this clone. V gene TRBV27 combines with J gene TRBJ2-7; 8 bases agree with TRBD2. Germline V gene lookup returns CDR1 MNHEY and CDR2 SMNVEV (reference sequence). The junction had 12 bases not matched to a gene; V was cut back by 11 bases and J by 3 bases. The CDR3 extends over 14 amino acids. DNA of the CDR3: TGTGCCTCAGCCTATTCGGGGGGGAACTACGAGCAGTACTTC. This encodes CASAYSGGNYEQYF.

This rearrangement joins TRBV10-3 to TRBJ1-5, with a tentative D call TRBD1 (5 bases). Trimming took off 4 bases at V and 6 bases at J, with 10 bases between the two ends. Germline V gives CDR1 ENHRY, CDR2 SYGVKD. The length of the CDR3 is 13 residues. The CDR3 region is CAISAGSGQPQHF. The CDR3 nucleotides read TGTGCCATCAGTGCAGGGTCTGGTCAGCCCCAGCATTTT.

This clone was seen just once. The sample contains more than one DNA sequence encoding this CDR3. This chain joins TRBV5-1 and TRBJ2-2; 8 bases map to TRBD1. This CDR3 has 14 residues. Germline CDR1 SGHRS, CDR2 YFSETQ. J was trimmed by 5 bases and V by 1 base; bases with no gene match: 1. The CDR3 bases are TGCGCCAGCAGCTTGACAGGGGGGACCGGGGAGCTGTTTTTT. It translates to CASSLTGGTGELFF. The variable domain in full, with the rest retrieved from reference TRBV5-1 and TRBJ2-2, is KAGVTQTPRYLIKTRGQQVTLSCSPISGHRSVSWYQQTPGQGLQFLFEYFSETQRNKGNFPGRFSGRQFSNSRSEMNVSTLELGDSALYLCASSLTGGTGELFFGEGSRLTVL.

The CDR3 loop is CASSAQGNHYGYTF. The CDR3 DNA is TGTGCCAGCAGCGCACAGGGGAATCACTATGGCTACACCTTC. The chain combines TRBV9 with TRBJ1-2, with 7 bases fitting TRBD1. Germline trimming cut 3 bases from V and 3 bases from J; bases unmatched to any gene: 5. The germline gives CDR1 SGDLS, CDR2 YYNGEE. This CDR3 is 14 amino acids long.

The chain employs TRBV19 and TRBJ2-6, with D possibly being TRBD1 (6 bases). CDR1 and CDR2 (germline): LNHDA, SQIVND (reference sequence). With 8 bases removed from V and 1 base from J, the gap between germline ends came to 12 bases. The CDR3 contains 15 residues. CDR3 sequence (DNA): TGTGCCAGTCGTAAACAGGGATCTGGGGCCAACGTCCTGACTTTC. Translating gives CASRKQGSGANVLTF.

The V gene is TRBV19, the J gene TRBJ2-1, with TRBD2 matching 8 bases. The CDR3 is made up of 14 amino acids. The ends lost 7 bases at V and 10 bases at J; junction bases unmatched: 12. Germline V gene data show CDR1 as LNHDA and CDR2 as SQIVND (reference sequence). Here the CDR3 reads CASMGLGRSKEQFF. DNA of the CDR3: TGTGCCAGTATGGGACTAGGCCGCAGTAAGGAGCAGTTCTTC. Variable domain in full (rest from reference TRBV19 and TRBJ2-1): DGGITQSPKYLFRKEGQNVTLSCEQNLNHDAMYWYRQDPGQGLRLIYYSQIVNDFQKGDIAEGYSVSREKKESFPLTVTSAQKNPTAFYLCASMGLGRSKEQFFGPGTRLTVL.

The J gene is TRBJ2-7, the V gene TRBV12-3 or TRBV12-4, with D unresolved. The CDR3 extends over 13 amino acids. V shed 6 bases and J shed 3 bases, with 12 bases lying between them. CDR3: CASSAPVRYEQYF. The CDR3 coding sequence is TGTGCCAGCAGCGCCCCGGTCCGCTACGAGCAGTACTTC.

This clone has just one count. This chain connects TRBV13 to TRBJ2-2; 7 bases are a match to TRBD2. Trimming cost V 2 bases and J 10 bases; bases outside gene matches: 1. The CDR3 length is 12 residues. Germline lookup yields CDR1 PRHDT and CDR2 FYEKMQ (reference sequence). The CDR3 DNA follows: TGTGCCAGCAGCTTACGGGAGGAGGAGCTGTTTTTT. It codes for CASSLREEELFF.

This clone was observed once. This chain links TRBV6-1 with TRBJ2-7; 7 positions match TRBD1. J was trimmed by 2 bases and V by 5 bases; bases with no gene match: 6. The CDR3 length is 14 residues. Germline-derived CDR1 and CDR2 are MNHNS and SASEGT. The chain's CDR3 is CASSYGQVAYEQYF. The CDR3 bases are TGTGCCAGCAGTTATGGACAGGTTGCCTACGAGCAGTACTTC.

V is TRBV11-2 and J is TRBJ2-7, with a tentative D call TRBD2 (5 bases). CDR3 length equals 13 residues. V lost 4 bases to trimming and J lost 7 bases, with 14 bases between them. Germline V gives CDR1 SGHAT, CDR2 FQNNGV. The DNA for the CDR3 is TGTGCCAGCAGCTGGCGATGGCGAGGGGAGCAGTACTTC. It encodes CASSWRWRGEQYF.

The rearrangement links TRBV12-3 or TRBV12-4 to TRBJ1-1; a weak D match, TRBD1 (6 bases). V lost 6 bases and J 3 bases, leaving 11 bases between the germline ends. The CDR3 is 13 residues long. The CDR3 loop reads CASRPTGYTEAFF. CDR3 nucleotide sequence: TGTGCCAGCAGACCTACAGGGTACACTGAAGCTTTCTTT.

The CDR3 coding sequence is TGTGCCAGCAGTACCTACCGGGGAGCGAACACTGAAGCTTTCTTT. It yields the protein CASSTYRGANTEAFF. The chain combines TRBV28 with TRBJ1-1; D is unclear. This CDR3 is built from 15 residues. Germline CDR1 and CDR2: MDHEN and SYDVKM. V was trimmed by 5 bases and J by 1 base, leaving 14 bases between them.

The chain has TRBV9 and TRBJ2-1, with TRBD1 matching 9 bases. Germline-derived CDR1 and CDR2 are SGDLS and YYNGEE. Trimming at V came to 0 bases and at J to 10 bases, leaving 11 bases not matched to a gene. The CDR3 has 16 residues. CDR3: CASSVDLGQGLGEQFF. In DNA form, the CDR3 reads TGTGCCAGCAGCGTAGATTTGGGACAGGGCCTTGGGGAGCAGTTCTTC.

This chain connects TRBV18 to TRBJ2-5; 7 bases are shared with TRBD2. V trimming: 10 bases; J trimming: 2 bases; junction bases outside the gene matches: 7. This CDR3 is 13 amino acids long. CDR1 and CDR2 from the germline V gene are KGHSH and LQKENI. CDR3 loop: CATRAGSQETQYF. The CDR3 DNA reads as TGTGCCACTCGAGCGGGGTCTCAAGAGACCCAGTACTTC.

In DNA, the CDR3 is TGCAGCGTTGAGGGCCAGCTTGGCCATGAGCAGTTCTTC. Translated: CSVEGQLGHEQFF. The V and J genes are TRBV29-1 and TRBJ2-1; D gene unclear. Per germline, CDR1 SQVTM and CDR2 ANQGSEA. This CDR3 contains 13 residues. Trimming stripped 3 bases from V and 8 bases from J, with 14 bases between.

This clone was detected ten times or more. V gene TRBV7-9 combines with J gene TRBJ2-5; 8 bases are a match to TRBD1. Germline loops: CDR1 SEHNR, CDR2 FQNEAQ (reference sequence). V lost 5 bases to trimming and J lost 4 bases; unmatched junction nucleotides: 12. The CDR3 totals 16 residues. This CDR3 reads CASSPLDRGRTETQYF. The DNA for the CDR3 is TGTGCCAGCAGCCCACTTGACAGGGGACGCACAGAGACCCAGTACTTC.

As DNA, the CDR3 is TGTGCCAGCAGCCCACTAGCGGGGTCAGATACGCAGTATTTT. As protein: CASSPLAGSDTQYF. The chain combines TRBV28 with TRBJ2-3, with 10 positions matching TRBD2. Germline V gives CDR1 MDHEN, CDR2 SYDVKM. This CDR3 is built from 14 residues. V lost 6 bases to trimming and J lost 4 bases; unmatched junction nucleotides: 4.